The 12 T cell receptor beta chains listed next were all sequenced from one sample in a study of T cells after yellow fever vaccination. TCRdb independently ran MiXCR on the 5' RACE reads; one entry per CDR3 protein. Among some 320,000 distinct CDR3 sequences listed, around 4.3% were seen once. Here the sequenced sample was PBMCs, taken 15 days after the yellow fever booster vaccination. The receptors come from a man aged 18 to 30 who received the YFV17D yellow fever vaccine.

This rearrangement joins TRBV10-3 to TRBJ1-1; no firm D call. This CDR3 has 13 amino acids. Trimming took 0 bases from V and 6 from J, leaving 8 bases between them. Germline CDR1 reads ENHRY; CDR2 reads SYGVKD. CDR3 region: CAISESGVSEAFF. CDR3 coding DNA: TGTGCCATCAGTGAGTCCGGGGTATCTGAAGCTTTCTTT.

This clonotype was detected many times. The chain uses TRBV10-3 and TRBJ1-4; D not certain. Germline V gives CDR1 ENHRY, CDR2 SYGVKD. V lost 2 bases, J lost 6 bases, and 4 bases lay in between. This CDR3 is built from 12 residues. The CDR3 loop reads CAISERDEKLFF. For the CDR3, the DNA is TGTGCCATCAGTGAGAGGGATGAAAAACTGTTTTTT.

This clonotype occurred a few times. V usage is TRBV7-2 and J usage is TRBJ1-5; D gene ambiguous. Germline CDR1 SGHTA, CDR2 FQGNSA. The CDR3 spans 13 residues. The V end was cut by 5 bases, the J end by 6 bases, with 11 bases between. CDR3: CASSRVVPQPQHF. CDR3 bases: TGTGCCAGCAGCCGGGTGGTACCTCAGCCCCAGCATTTT.

This rearrangement joins TRBV7-2 to TRBJ2-7; 13 nucleotides line up with TRBD2. The CDR3 loop spans 13 amino acids. V shed 7 bases and J 8 bases; nucleotides not matched to a gene: 5. CDR1 and CDR2 (germline): SGHTA, FQGNSA. DNA for the CDR3: TGTGCCAGCATCGGGACTAGCGGGGTTAAGCAGTACTTC. Its protein is CASIGTSGVKQYF.

This clonotype came up a few times. The V call is TRBV4-1, the J call TRBJ1-4; D unresolved. Trimming left V 0 bases short and J 3 bases short, with 11 bases between. The CDR3 totals 16 residues. The V gene's germline CDR1 is MGHRA and CDR2 YSYEKL. CDR3 DNA sequence: TGCGCCAGCAGCCAAGAACGAAGCAGCCCTAATGAAAAACTGTTTTTT. Its translation is CASSQERSSPNEKLFF.

The table lists this clonotype with many counts. The CDR3 bases are TGTGCCAGCAGCTTAGAACAGGGGGGGAATTCACCCCTCCACTTT. This codes for CASSLEQGGNSPLHF. This chain uses TRBV7-2 with TRBJ1-6; TRBD1 matches 8 bases. V was pared by 1 base and J by 7 bases, with 3 bases of the junction left unmatched. Germline CDR1 reads SGHTA; CDR2 reads FQGNSA. This CDR3 contains 15 residues.

This clonotype was detected ten times or more. The genes are TRBV6-5 and TRBJ1-1; D not certain. Germline lookup yields CDR1 MNHEY and CDR2 SVGAGI. CDR3 length: 14 amino acids. V lost 6 bases and J 4 bases, leaving 15 bases between the germline ends. CDR3 in amino acids: CASSLDRTFTEAFF. The CDR3 region has the DNA TGTGCCAGCAGCCTGGACCGAACATTCACTGAAGCTTTCTTT.

V usage is TRBV12-3 or TRBV12-4 and J usage is TRBJ1-3, with D possibly matching TRBD1 (5 bases). This CDR3 is 18 amino acids long. V lost 1 base and J lost 0, with 16 bases in between. CDR3 DNA: TGTGCCAGCAGTTTAGGGGCTCGACAGCTTGCCTCTGGAAACACCATATATTTT. Its protein product is CASSLGARQLASGNTIYF.

The V and J genes are TRBV7-2 and TRBJ1-1; D remains unclear. V gave up 4 bases and J gave up 1 base, with 10 bases separating them. The CDR3 runs to 14 residues. CDR1 is SGHTA, CDR2 FQGNSA, per germline. For the CDR3, the DNA is TGTGCCAGCAGCTCCTTACCCTGGAACACTGAAGCTTTCTTT. This sequence encodes CASSSLPWNTEAFF. The whole variable domain, remainder taken from reference TRBV7-2 and TRBJ1-1, is GAGVSQSPSNKVTEKGKDVELRCDPISGHTALYWYRQSLGQGLEFLIYFQGNSAPDKSGLPSDRFSAERTGGSVSTLTIQRTQQEDSAVYLCASSSLPWNTEAFFGQGTRLTVV.

In its sample, this clonotype was seen a few times. The rearrangement uses TRBV7-9 and TRBJ1-2; D possibly corresponds to TRBD1 (6 bases). CDR1 and CDR2 from the germline V gene are SEHNR and FQNEAQ (reference sequence). The CDR3 runs 13 residues. The ends were cut back, 3 bases at V and 8 bases at J, with 13 bases in the middle. The CDR3 protein is CASSLGQGKGYTF. In DNA form, the CDR3 reads TGTGCCAGCAGCTTGGGGCAGGGGAAGGGCTACACCTTC.

Many counts were recorded for this clonotype. J is TRBJ2-2 and V is TRBV5-1, with 7 bases fitting TRBD1. The V segment lost 4 bases and the J segment 7 bases; nucleotides outside the gene matches: 4. From germline, CDR1 is SGHRS and CDR2 YFSETQ. The CDR3 sequence is 13 residues long. The CDR3 DNA sequence: TGCGCCAGCAGCCAACAGGGGTACGGGGAGCTGTTTTTT. Protein product: CASSQQGYGELFF.

Note on this clonotype: A much larger clone sits a single nucleotide away, making a read error possible. J is TRBJ1-2 and V is TRBV11-2; D unresolved. Trimming took off 4 bases at V and 7 bases at J, with 13 bases between the two ends. CDR3 length: 13 residues. Germline lookup yields CDR1 SGHAT and CDR2 FQNNGV. The CDR3 DNA is TGTGCCAGCAGCTCCGGAACAGAGTCTGGCTACACCTTC. Amino acid sequence: CASSSGTESGYTF.